This T cell receptor beta chain was obtained from a study of blood T cell repertoires in COVID-19. In the source study's methods: Scientists estimated how many nucleated cells there were by amplifying reference gene primers. Sequenced by immunoSEQ multiplex PCR; TCRdb stores in-frame clones only, minus some. The V and J calls and clone size come from that table; D and trimming were worked out from the DNA. Seen here are 130,000 to 150,000 clones, roughly 83% observed once, and the top ten hold 5%. V was pared by 6 bases and J by 2 bases, with 13 bases between. There are 15 residues in the CDR3. Germline assignment: CDR1 MDHEN and CDR2 SYDVKM. Seattle's cohort entered during active infection and was followed longitudinally.

The genes are TRBV28 and TRBJ1-4; TRBD1 might be the D (6 bases). Sequenced: peripheral blood. This receptor was taken from a woman in her 70s with COVID-19, enrolled during active disease. Written as DNA, the CDR3 is TGTGCCAGCAGGACCCCACAGGGCACTAATGAAAAACTGTTTTTT. Protein product: CASRTPQGTNEKLFF.